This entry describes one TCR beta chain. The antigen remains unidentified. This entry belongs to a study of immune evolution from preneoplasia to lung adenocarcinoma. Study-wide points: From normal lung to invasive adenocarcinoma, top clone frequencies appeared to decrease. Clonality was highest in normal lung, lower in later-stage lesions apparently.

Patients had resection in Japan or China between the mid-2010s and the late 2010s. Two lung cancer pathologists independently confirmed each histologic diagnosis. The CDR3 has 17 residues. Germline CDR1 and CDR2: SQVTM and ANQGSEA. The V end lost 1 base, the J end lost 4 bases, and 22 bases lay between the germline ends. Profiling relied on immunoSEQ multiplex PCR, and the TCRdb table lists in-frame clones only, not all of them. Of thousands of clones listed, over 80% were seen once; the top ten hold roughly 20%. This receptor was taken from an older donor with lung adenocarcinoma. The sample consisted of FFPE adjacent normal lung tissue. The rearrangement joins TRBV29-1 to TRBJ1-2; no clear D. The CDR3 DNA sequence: TGCAGCGTTGAAGGTTCGGAGGGTAGTGGGGTTGGCTATGGCTACACCTTC. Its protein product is CSVEGSEGSGVGYGYTF.